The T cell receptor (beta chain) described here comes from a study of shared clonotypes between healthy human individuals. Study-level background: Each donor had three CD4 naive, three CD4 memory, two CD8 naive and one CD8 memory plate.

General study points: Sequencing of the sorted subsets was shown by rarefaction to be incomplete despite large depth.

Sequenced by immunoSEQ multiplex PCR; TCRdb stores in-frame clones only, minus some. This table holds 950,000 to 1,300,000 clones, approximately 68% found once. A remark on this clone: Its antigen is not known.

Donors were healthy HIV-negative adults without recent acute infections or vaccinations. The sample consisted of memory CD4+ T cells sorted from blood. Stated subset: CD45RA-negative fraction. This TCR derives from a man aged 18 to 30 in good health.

CDR3 protein: CASSSIAKAADTQYF. In nucleotides, the CDR3 is TGTGCCAGCAGCTCGATAGCGAAAGCCGCAGATACGCAGTATTTT. The chain has TRBV7-9 and TRBJ2-3; TRBD2 might be the D (5 bases). The V end was cut by 4 bases, the J end by 4 bases, with 15 bases between. There are 15 residues in the CDR3. Looked up from germline, CDR1 is SEHNR and CDR2 is FQNEAQ (reference sequence).